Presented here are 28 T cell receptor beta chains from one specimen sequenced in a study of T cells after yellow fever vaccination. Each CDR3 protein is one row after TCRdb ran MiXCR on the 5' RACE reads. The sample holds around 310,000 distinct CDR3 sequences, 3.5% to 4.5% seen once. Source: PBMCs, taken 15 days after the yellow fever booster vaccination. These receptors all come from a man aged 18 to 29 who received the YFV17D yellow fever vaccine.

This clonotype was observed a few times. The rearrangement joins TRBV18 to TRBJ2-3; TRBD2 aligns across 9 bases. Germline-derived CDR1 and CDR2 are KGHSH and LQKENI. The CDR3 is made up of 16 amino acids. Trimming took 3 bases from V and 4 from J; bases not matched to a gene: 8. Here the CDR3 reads CASSPASGAGPDTQYF. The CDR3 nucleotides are TGTGCCAGCTCACCTGCTAGCGGGGCGGGACCAGATACGCAGTATTTT.

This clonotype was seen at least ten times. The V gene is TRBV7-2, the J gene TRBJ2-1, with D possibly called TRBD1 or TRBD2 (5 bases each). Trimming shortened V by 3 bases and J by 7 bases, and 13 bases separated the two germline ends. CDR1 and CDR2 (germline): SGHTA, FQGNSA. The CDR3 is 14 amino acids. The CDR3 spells CASSLSRGGNEQFF. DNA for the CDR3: TGTGCCAGCAGCTTGTCGAGGGGCGGGAATGAGCAGTTCTTC.

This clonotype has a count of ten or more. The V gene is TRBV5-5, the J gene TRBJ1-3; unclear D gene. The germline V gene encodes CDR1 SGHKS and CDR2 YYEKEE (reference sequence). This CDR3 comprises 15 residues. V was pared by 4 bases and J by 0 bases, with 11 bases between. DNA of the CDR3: TGTGCCAGCAGCCCCGACCCTCACTCTGGAAACACCATATATTTT. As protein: CASSPDPHSGNTIYF.

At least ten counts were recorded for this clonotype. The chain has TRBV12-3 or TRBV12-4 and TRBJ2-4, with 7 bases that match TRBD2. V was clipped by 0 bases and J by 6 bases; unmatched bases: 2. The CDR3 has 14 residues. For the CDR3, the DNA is TGTGCCAGCAGTTTAGCCAGGGAGGGAAACATTCAGTACTTC. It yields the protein CASSLAREGNIQYF.

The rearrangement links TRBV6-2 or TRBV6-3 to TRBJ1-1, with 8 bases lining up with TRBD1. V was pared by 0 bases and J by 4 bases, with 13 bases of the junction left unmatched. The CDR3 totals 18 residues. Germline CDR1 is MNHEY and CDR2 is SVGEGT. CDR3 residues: CASSYSSGTGPKGTEAFF. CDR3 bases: TGTGCCAGCAGTTACTCCTCGGGGACAGGCCCCAAGGGCACTGAAGCTTTCTTT.

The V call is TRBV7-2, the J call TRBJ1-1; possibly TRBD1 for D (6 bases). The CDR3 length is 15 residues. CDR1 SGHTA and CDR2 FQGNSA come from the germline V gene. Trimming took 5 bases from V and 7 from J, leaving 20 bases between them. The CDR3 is CASSAFDGGAGEAFF. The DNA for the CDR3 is TGTGCCAGCAGCGCCTTTGATGGGGGCGCGGGTGAAGCTTTCTTT.

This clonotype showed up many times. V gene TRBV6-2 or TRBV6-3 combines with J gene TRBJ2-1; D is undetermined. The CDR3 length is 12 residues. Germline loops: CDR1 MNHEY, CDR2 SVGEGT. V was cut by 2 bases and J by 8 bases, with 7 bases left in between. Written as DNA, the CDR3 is TGTGCCAGCAGTTACACCTCCGATGAGCAGTTCTTC. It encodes CASSYTSDEQFF.

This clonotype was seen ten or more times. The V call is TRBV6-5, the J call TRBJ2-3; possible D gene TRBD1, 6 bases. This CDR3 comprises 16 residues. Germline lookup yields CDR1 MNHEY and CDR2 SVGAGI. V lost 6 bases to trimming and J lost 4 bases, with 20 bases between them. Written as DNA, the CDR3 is TGTGCCAGCAGCCTAGCCAGGCAGGGGACCGCAGATACGCAGTATTTT. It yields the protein CASSLARQGTADTQYF.

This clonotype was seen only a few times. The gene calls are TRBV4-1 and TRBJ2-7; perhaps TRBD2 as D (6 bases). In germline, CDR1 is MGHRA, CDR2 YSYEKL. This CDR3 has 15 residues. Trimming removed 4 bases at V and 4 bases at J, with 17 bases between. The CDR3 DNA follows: TGCGCCAGCAGCCCCACTCTGCCCCGGGAGTACGAGCAGTACGTC. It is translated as CASSPTLPREYEQYV.

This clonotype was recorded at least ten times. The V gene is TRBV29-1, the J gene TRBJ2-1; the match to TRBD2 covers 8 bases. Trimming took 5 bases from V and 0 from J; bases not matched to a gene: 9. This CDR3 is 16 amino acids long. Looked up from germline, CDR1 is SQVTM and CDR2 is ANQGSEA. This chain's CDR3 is CSVSGGTISSYNEQFF. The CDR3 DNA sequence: TGCAGCGTTAGCGGGGGAACGATTAGCTCCTACAATGAGCAGTTCTTC.

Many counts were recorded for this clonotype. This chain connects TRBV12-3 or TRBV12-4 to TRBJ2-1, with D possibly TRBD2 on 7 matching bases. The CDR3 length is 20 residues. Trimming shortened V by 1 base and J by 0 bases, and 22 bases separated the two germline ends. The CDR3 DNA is TGTGCCAGCAGTTTAGGGTTTGGGGGGGCCGACTCCCTCTCCTACAATGAGCAGTTCTTC. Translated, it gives CASSLGFGGADSLSYNEQFF.

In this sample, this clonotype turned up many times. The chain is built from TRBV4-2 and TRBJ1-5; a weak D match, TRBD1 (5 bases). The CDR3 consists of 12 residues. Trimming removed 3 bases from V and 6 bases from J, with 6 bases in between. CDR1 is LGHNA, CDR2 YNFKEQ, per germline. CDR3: CASSQGRQPQHF. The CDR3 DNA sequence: TGTGCCAGCAGCCAGGGACGTCAGCCCCAGCATTTT.

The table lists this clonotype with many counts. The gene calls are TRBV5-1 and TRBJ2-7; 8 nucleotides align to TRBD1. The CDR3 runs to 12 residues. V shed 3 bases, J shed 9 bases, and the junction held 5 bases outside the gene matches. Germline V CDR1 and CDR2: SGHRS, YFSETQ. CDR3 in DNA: TGCGCCAGCAGCTGGTCCGGGACAGGGCAGTACTTC. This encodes CASSWSGTGQYF.

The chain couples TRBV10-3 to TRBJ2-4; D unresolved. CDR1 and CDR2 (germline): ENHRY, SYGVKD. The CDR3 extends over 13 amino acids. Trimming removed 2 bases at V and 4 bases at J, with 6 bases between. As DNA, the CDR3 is TGTGCCATCAGTGAGGCAGCGAAAAACATTCAGTACTTC. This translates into CAISEAAKNIQYF.

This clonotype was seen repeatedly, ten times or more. CDR3 nucleotide sequence: TGCGCCAGCAGCTTGGGCGCGGACAGCCGACAGGAGACCCAGTACTTC. As protein: CASSLGADSRQETQYF. The chain has TRBV5-1 and TRBJ2-5; tentative D call: TRBD1 (6 bases). Germline CDR1 and CDR2: SGHRS and YFSETQ. V was pared by 0 bases and J by 5 bases, with 17 bases between. CDR3 size: 16 residues.

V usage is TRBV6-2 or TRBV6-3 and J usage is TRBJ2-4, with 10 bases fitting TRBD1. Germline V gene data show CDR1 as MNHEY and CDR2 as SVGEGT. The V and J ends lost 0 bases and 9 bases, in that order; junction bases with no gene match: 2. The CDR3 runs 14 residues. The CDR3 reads CASSYSGTGVIQYF. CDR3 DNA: TGTGCCAGCAGTTACTCGGGGACAGGGGTCATTCAGTACTTC.

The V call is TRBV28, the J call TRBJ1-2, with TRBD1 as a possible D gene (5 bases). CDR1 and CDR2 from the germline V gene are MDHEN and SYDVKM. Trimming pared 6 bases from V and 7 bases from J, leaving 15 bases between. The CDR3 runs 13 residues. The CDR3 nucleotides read TGTGCCAGCAGAGCGATCAGGGCGGGTGGCTACACCTTC. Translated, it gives CASRAIRAGGYTF.

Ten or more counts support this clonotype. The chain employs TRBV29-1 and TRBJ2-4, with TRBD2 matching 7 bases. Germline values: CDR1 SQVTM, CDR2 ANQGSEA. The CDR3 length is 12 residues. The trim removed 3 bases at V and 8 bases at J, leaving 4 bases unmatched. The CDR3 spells CSVEGGGDIQYF. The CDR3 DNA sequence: TGCAGCGTTGAGGGCGGGGGTGACATTCAGTACTTC.

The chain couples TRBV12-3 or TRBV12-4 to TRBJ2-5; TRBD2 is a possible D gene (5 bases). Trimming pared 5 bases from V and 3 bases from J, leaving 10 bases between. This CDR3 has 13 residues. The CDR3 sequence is CASSRDPKETQYF. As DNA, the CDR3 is TGTGCCAGCAGTCGGGATCCCAAAGAGACCCAGTACTTC.

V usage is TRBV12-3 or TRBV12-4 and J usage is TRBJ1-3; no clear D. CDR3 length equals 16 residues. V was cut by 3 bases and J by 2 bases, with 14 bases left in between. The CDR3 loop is CASSLVGSAPGNTIYF. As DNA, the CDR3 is TGTGCCAGCAGTTTGGTAGGGTCGGCGCCTGGAAACACCATATATTTT.

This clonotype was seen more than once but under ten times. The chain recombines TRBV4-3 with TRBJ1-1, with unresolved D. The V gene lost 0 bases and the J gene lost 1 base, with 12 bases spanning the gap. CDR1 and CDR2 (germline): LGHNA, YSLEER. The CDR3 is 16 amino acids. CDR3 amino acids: CASSQEINHWNTEAFF. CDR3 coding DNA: TGCGCCAGCAGCCAAGAAATCAACCACTGGAACACTGAAGCTTTCTTT.

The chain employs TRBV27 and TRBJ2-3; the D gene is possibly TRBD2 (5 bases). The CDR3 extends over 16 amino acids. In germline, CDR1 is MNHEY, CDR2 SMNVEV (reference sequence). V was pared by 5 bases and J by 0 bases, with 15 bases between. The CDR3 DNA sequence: TGTGCCAGCAGTCTCGGGAACCCCCAAAGCACAGATACGCAGTATTTT. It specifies CASSLGNPQSTDTQYF.

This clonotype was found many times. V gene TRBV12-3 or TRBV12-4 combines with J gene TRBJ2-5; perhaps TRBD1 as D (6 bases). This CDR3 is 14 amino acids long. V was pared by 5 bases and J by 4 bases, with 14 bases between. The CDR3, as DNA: TGTGCCAGCAGTCATACAGGGACAACAGAGACCCAGTACTTC. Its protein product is CASSHTGTTETQYF.

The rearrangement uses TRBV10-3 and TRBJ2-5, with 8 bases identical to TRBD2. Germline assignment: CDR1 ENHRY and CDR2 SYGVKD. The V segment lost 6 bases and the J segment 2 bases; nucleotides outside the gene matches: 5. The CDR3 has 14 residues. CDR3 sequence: CAISGGGWQETQYF. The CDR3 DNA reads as TGTGCCATCAGCGGGGGGGGATGGCAAGAGACCCAGTACTTC.

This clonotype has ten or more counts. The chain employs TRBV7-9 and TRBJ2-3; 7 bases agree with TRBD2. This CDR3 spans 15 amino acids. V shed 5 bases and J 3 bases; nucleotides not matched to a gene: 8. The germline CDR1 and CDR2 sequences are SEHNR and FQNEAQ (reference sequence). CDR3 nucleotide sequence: TGTGCCAGCAGCCACGTGTGGCGGGAGACAGATACGCAGTATTTT. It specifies CASSHVWRETDTQYF.

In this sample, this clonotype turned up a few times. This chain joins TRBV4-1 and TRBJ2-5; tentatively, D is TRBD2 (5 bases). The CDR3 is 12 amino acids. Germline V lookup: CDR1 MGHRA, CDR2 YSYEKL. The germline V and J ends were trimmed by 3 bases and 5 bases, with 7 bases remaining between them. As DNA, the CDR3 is TGCGCCAGCAGCCACCAGCGGGAGACCCAGTACTTC. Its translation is CASSHQRETQYF.

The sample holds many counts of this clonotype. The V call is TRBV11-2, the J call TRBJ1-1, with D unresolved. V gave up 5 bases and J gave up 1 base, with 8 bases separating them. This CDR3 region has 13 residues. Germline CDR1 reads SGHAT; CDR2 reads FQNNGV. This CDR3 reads CASSHRQNTEAFF. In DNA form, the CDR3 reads TGTGCCAGCAGCCACCGACAGAACACTGAAGCTTTCTTT.

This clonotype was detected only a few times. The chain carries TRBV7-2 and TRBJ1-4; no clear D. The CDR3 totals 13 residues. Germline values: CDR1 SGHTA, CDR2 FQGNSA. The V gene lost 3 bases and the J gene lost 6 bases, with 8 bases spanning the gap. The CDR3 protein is CASSFHSYEKLFF. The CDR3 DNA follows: TGTGCCAGCAGCTTCCACAGCTATGAAAAACTGTTTTTT.